The following is a TCR beta chain sequence with its context. What it binds is not known. This sample is drawn from a study of cytomegalovirus exposure and HLA in healthy donors. Findings and caveats of the study: A later analysis found TCR association rates differed by HLA locus, highest for DRB1 and lowest for HLA-C. Data from an earlier analysis indicated that most TCR beta V segments were productive either about 90% or about 30% of the time.

PCR primers comprised 60 Vbeta and 13 Jbeta primers. The data were produced by immunoSEQ multiplex PCR, yet TCRdb's version contains in-frame clones alone and is incomplete. The sample gives around 120,000 clones, 15% to 17% of which show up once; about 1.9% is in the top ten. These donors counted as nominally healthy when sampled, but unrecorded immune exposures were likely. V lost 4 bases, J lost 4 bases, and 11 bases stayed unmatched. The CDR3 sequence is 16 residues long. The germline V gene encodes CDR1 SGHTS and CDR2 YDEGEE. The TCR was taken from a woman aged 18-30 years in good health and CMV-seronegative. The chain couples TRBV5-8 to TRBJ2-5; TRBD1 aligns across 9 bases. Sequencing used PBMCs. As DNA, the CDR3 is TGTGCCAGCAGCCTGCTGGGACAGGGAGGGGGAGAGACCCAGTACTTC. Its protein product is CASSLLGQGGGETQYF.